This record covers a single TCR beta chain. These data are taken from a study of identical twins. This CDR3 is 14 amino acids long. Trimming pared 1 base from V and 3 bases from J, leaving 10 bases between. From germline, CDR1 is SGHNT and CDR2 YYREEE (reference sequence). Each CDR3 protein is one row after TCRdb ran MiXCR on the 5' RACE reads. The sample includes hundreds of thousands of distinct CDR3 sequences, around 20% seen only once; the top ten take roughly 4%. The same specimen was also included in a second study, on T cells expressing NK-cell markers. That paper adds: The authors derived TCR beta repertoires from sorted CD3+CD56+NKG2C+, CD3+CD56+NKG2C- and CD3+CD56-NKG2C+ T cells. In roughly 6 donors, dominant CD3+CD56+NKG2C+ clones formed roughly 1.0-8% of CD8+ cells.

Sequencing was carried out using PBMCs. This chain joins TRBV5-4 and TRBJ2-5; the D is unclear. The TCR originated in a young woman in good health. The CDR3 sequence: CASSLFAREETQYF. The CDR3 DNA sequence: TGTGCCAGCAGCTTGTTCGCTAGGGAAGAGACCCAGTACTTC.